The source of this TCR beta chain is a study of blood T cell repertoires in COVID-19. The V and J ends lost 1 base and 4 bases respectively, with 8 bases between them. In germline, CDR1 is MNHNS, CDR2 SASEGT. This CDR3 spans 14 amino acids. As originally analysed: Amplification with reference gene primers provided the estimates of nucleated cell counts. Produced via immunoSEQ multiplex PCR; TCRdb's table is partial and in-frame only. V, J and clone size were drawn from that table, and D and trimming were deduced from the DNA. The sample lists 300,000 to 500,000 clones, nearly 90% seen once, with roughly 1.9% in the top ten.

The chain combines TRBV6-1 with TRBJ1-5; no reliable D call. The receptor was derived from a woman in her thirties or forties with acute COVID-19. Source material: PBMCs or T cells enriched from blood (not recorded which). Written as DNA, the CDR3 is TGTGCCAGCAGTGAAGAGGCGGAGAATCAGCCCCAGCATTTT. This translates into CASSEEAENQPQHF.